These 4 T cell receptor beta chains were all obtained from the same sample, sequenced in a study of blood T cell repertoires in COVID-19. Assay used: immunoSEQ multiplex PCR; TCRdb lists only in-frame clones, some missing. This table holds 390,000 or so clones, around 87% found once. Sequencing input: peripheral blood. These receptors were taken from a woman in her 30s with COVID-19, enrolled during active disease.

V gene TRBV7-3 combines with J gene TRBJ2-6; possible D gene TRBD1, 7 bases. This CDR3 is 17 amino acids long. V was trimmed by 4 bases and J by 0 bases, leaving 13 bases between them. The germline CDR1 and CDR2 sequences are SGHTA and FQGTGA. The CDR3 sequence: CASSSGGRLSGANVLTF. The CDR3 region has the DNA TGTGCCAGCAGCTCAGGGGGGCGCCTCTCTGGGGCCAACGTCCTGACTTTC.

A few counts support this clone. The J gene is TRBJ2-1, the V gene TRBV5-4; 10 bases match TRBD2. This CDR3 spans 16 amino acids. Germline loops: CDR1 SGHNT, CDR2 YYREEE (reference sequence). V lost 4 bases to trimming and J lost 7 bases; unmatched junction nucleotides: 11. The CDR3 DNA reads TGTGCCAGCAGCCCCCGTCTAGCGGGAGCGGGGAATGAGCAGTTCTTC. Amino acid sequence: CASSPRLAGAGNEQFF.

This clone was seen a single time. V usage is TRBV15 and J usage is TRBJ2-7; 7 bases are shared with TRBD1. Per germline, CDR1 LNHNV and CDR2 YYDKDF (reference sequence). J was trimmed by 7 bases and V by 0 bases; bases with no gene match: 9. This CDR3 contains 15 residues. The CDR3 loop is CATSRDGQGVEEQYF. The CDR3 nucleotides are TGTGCCACCAGCAGAGATGGGCAGGGGGTGGAAGAGCAGTACTTC.

The J gene is TRBJ1-2, the V gene TRBV6-2 or TRBV6-3; TRBD1 aligns across 7 bases. The V gene's germline CDR1 is MNHEY and CDR2 SVGEGT. The CDR3 runs to 13 residues. J was trimmed by 5 bases and V by 6 bases; bases with no gene match: 6. CDR3 sequence (DNA): TGTGCCAGCAGCACAGGGACAGAGTATGGCTACACCTTC. Amino acid sequence: CASSTGTEYGYTF.